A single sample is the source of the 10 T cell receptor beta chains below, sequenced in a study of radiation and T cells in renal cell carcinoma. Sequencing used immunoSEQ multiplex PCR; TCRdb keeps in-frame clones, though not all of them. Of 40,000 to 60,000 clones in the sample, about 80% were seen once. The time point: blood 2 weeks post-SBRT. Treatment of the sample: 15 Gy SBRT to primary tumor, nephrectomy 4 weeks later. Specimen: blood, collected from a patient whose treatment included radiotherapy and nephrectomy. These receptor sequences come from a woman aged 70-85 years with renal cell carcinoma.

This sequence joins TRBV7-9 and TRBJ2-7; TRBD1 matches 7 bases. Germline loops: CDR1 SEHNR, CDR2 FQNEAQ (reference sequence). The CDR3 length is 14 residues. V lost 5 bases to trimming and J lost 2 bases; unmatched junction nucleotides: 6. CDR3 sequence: CASSGRDRTYEQYF. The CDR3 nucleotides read TGTGCCAGCAGCGGCCGGGACAGAACCTACGAGCAGTACTTC.

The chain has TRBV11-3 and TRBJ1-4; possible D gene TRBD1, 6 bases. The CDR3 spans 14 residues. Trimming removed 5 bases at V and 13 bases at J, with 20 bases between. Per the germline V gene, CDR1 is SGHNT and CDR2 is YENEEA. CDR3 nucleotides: TGTGCCAGCAGCCGGGCCCTTGCCCAGGGGAGACTGTTTTTT. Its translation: CASSRALAQGRLFF.

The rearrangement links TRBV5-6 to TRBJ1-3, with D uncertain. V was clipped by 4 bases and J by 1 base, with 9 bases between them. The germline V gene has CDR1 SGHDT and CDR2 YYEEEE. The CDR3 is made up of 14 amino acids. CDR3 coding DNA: TGTGCCAGCAGCCTATTTGGGTCTGGAAACACCATATATTTT. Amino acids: CASSLFGSGNTIYF.

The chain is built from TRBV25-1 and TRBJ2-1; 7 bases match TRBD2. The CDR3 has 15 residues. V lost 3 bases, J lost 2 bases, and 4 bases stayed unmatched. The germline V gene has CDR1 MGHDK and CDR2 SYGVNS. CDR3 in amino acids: CASSDPGTTYNEQFF. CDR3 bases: TGTGCCAGCAGTGACCCCGGGACTACCTACAATGAGCAGTTCTTC.

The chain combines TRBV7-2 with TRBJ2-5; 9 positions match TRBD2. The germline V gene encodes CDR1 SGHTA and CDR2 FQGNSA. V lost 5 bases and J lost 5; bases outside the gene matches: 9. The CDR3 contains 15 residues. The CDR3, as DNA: TGTGCCAGCAGCGCCCAGGCGGGGGGGCCTGAGACCCAGTACTTC. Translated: CASSAQAGGPETQYF.

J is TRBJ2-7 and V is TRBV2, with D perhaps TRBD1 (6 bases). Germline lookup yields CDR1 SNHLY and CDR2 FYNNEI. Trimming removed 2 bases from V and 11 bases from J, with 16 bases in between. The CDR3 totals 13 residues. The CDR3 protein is CASSEIVQGWEYF. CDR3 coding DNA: TGTGCCAGCAGTGAAATCGTACAGGGTTGGGAGTACTTC.

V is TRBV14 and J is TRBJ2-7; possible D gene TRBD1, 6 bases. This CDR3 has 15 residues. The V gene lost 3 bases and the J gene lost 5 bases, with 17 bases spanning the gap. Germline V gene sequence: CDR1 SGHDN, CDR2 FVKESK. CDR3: CASSHLQGTGNEQYF. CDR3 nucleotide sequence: TGTGCCAGCAGCCACTTACAGGGCACAGGGAACGAGCAGTACTTC.

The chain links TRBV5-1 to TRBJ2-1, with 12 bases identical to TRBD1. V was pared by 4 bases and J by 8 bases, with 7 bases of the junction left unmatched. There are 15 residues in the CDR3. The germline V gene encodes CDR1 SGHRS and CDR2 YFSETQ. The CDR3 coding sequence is TGCGCCAGCAGCCAGGGGGACAGGGGGCACGATGAGCAGTTCTTC. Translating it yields CASSQGDRGHDEQFF. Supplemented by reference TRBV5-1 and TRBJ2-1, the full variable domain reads KAGVTQTPRYLIKTRGQQVTLSCSPISGHRSVSWYQQTPGQGLQFLFEYFSETQRNKGNFPGRFSGRQFSNSRSEMNVSTLELGDSALYLCASSQGDRGHDEQFFGPGTRLTVL.

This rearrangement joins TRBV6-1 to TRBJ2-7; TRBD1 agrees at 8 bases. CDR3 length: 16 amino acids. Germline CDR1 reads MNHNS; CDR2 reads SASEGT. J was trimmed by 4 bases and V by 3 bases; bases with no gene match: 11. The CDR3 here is CASSDTPRDRRYEQYF. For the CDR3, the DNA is TGTGCCAGCAGTGATACTCCCCGGGACAGGAGGTACGAGCAGTACTTC.

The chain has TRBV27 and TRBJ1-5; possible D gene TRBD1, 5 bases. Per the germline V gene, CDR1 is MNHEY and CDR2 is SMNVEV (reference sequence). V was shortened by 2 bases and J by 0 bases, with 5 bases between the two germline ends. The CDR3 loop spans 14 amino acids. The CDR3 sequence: CASSLQGSNQPQHF. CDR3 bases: TGTGCCAGCAGTTTACAGGGTAGCAATCAGCCCCAGCATTTT.